Listed below are T cell receptor beta chains from one sample, sequenced in a study of blood T cell repertoires in COVID-19. Clones were sequenced by immunoSEQ multiplex PCR, and TCRdb holds only the in-frame ones, with some missing. The sample lists 30,000 to 40,000 clones; 80% to 90% were seen once. Sequencing was done on a sample of peripheral blood. The receptors originated from a human donor in a cohort sampled during active COVID-19. Both conserved end residues are part of each CDR3. The D gene is left open where the match is weak. Some rows mark clone size as missing; the rest say once, few, many or name a class of expanded clone.

j_gene,abundance,d_gene,v_gene,CDR3nt,CDR3aa
TRBJ1-1,NA,NA,TRBV15,TGTGCCACCAGCAGAGATCTAGGAAACACTGAAGCTTTCTTT,CATSRDLGNTEAFF
TRBJ2-1,NA,TRBD2,TRBV7-8,TGTGCCAGCAGCTGGGGACTAAACTCTGAGCAGTTCTTC,CASSWGLNSEQFF
TRBJ1-2,NA,NA,TRBV7-3,TGTGCCAGCAGGGCGGGCGGTTCGGGTGGCTACACCTTC,CASRAGGSGGYTF
TRBJ2-3,NA,NA,TRBV7-8,TGTGCCAGCAGCCCGGTTGTGTTGGATACGCAGTATTTT,CASSPVVLDTQYF
TRBJ2-3,NA,TRBD2,TRBV3-1/TRBV3-2,TGTGCCAGCGGGCGGGGGAAGGGCACAGATACGCAGTATTTT,CASGRGKGTDTQYF
TRBJ1-6,NA,TRBD1,TRBV6-6,TGTGCCAGCAGTGGTGGACAGGGAAATTCACCCCTCCACTTT,CASSGGQGNSPLHF
TRBJ1-5,few,NA,TRBV5-1,TGCGCCAGCAGCTTGGCCGGGGGTAGTCAGCCCCAGCATTTT,CASSLAGGSQPQHF
TRBJ2-7,NA,NA,TRBV11-2,TGTGCCAGCAGCATAGGACGGGTCGAGCAGTACTTC,CASSIGRVEQYF
TRBJ2-3,NA,NA,TRBV9,TGTGCCAGCAGCTCCTCTGGAGGGGCAGATACGCAGTATTTT,CASSSSGGADTQYF
TRBJ2-1,NA,TRBD2,TRBV7-2,TGTGCCAGCAGCTTAGAGTCTAGCGGGGGCCCCTACAATGAGCAGTTCTTC,CASSLESSGGPYNEQFF
TRBJ2-7,NA,NA,TRBV6-6,TGTGCCAGCAGCCCTGGGAGCACCTACGAGCAGTACTTC,CASSPGSTYEQYF
TRBJ2-7,NA,NA,TRBV24-1,TGTGCCACCGTGTTAGCTTACGAGCAGTACTTC,CATVLAYEQYF
TRBJ2-2,NA,TRBD2,TRBV7-9,TGTGCCAGCAGCAAAGCGGGAGGAGGAACCGGGGAGCTGTTTTTT,CASSKAGGGTGELFF
TRBJ1-1,NA,TRBD1,TRBV19,TGTGCCAGTAGTATAGTCCGGACAGGGAGAAGGACTGAAGCTTTCTTT,CASSIVRTGRRTEAFF
TRBJ1-2,once,TRBD1,TRBV15,TGTGCCACCAGCGGGGACAGGGCGGGTGGCTACACCTTC,CATSGDRAGGYTF
TRBJ1-3,NA,TRBD1,TRBV5-1,TGCGCCAGCAGCTTGCGTACAGGGGTTACTTCAAACACCATATATTTT,CASSLRTGVTSNTIYF
TRBJ2-7,NA,TRBD1,TRBV24-1,TGTGCCACCTACCGGGACAGGACCCCGGCTGGGAACTTC,CATYRDRTPAGNF
TRBJ1-4,medium-sized,TRBD1,TRBV6-5,TGTGCCAGCACGCCGGGACAGGGGGCTGAAAAACTGTTTTTT,CASTPGQGAEKLFF
TRBJ2-1,NA,NA,TRBV6-5,TGTGCCAGCAGTTATAGCGATTTGGACAATGAGCAGTTCTTC,CASSYSDLDNEQFF
TRBJ2-6,NA,NA,TRBV7-8,TGTGCCAGCAGCTTCGGACAGTCTAGCTTCTCTGGGGCCAACGTCCTGACTTTC,CASSFGQSSFSGANVLTF
TRBJ2-1,NA,TRBD2,TRBV19,TGTGCCAGTCTAGCGGGACAATACAATGAGCAGTTCTTC,CASLAGQYNEQFF
TRBJ2-1,NA,TRBD2,TRBV7-6,TGTGCCAGCAGCTCAGAAGGGTGGGAGGGCCCCAATGAGCAGTTCTTC,CASSSEGWEGPNEQFF
TRBJ2-7,NA,NA,TRBV27,TGTGCCAGCAAATTAGATGAGGTCTCCTACGAGCAGTACTTC,CASKLDEVSYEQYF
TRBJ2-5,once,TRBD2,TRBV10-2,TGCGCCAGCAGAGGCCATTTTAGCGGGGGAGTAGTGACCCAGTACTTC,CASRGHFSGGVVTQYF
TRBJ2-5,NA,TRBD2,TRBV5-4,TGTGCCAGCAGCTTGGACGGGCTAGCGGGAGATCAAGAGACCCAGTACTTC,CASSLDGLAGDQETQYF
TRBJ2-5,NA,TRBD2,TRBV5-6,TGTGCCAGCAGCTTCGGACTAGCGGGGGTAGAGACCCAGTACTTC,CASSFGLAGVETQYF
TRBJ1-2,once,TRBD1,TRBV6-5,TGTGCCAGCAGTAGAACGACAGGGGGTAATGGCTACACCTTC,CASSRTTGGNGYTF
TRBJ2-7,NA,TRBD1,TRBV10-3,TGTGCCATCAGTGAGGGACAGGGGGCCTACGAGCAGTACTTC,CAISEGQGAYEQYF
TRBJ2-4,NA,NA,TRBV19,TGTGCCAGTAGTATAGGGCAGGGGGCCAAAAACATTCAGTACTTC,CASSIGQGAKNIQYF
TRBJ2-2,NA,NA,TRBV19,TGTGCCAGTAGTATGTTCCGGGAAACCGGGGAGCTGTTTTTT,CASSMFRETGELFF
TRBJ2-7,NA,NA,TRBV18,TGTGCCAGCTCACCAGTACAGGGTAACGAGCAGTACTTC,CASSPVQGNEQYF
TRBJ2-3,NA,TRBD2,TRBV5-1,TGCGCCAGCAGCTCCCAAGCGGGGAGCACAGATACGCAGTATTTT,CASSSQAGSTDTQYF
TRBJ2-7,NA,NA,TRBV27,TGTGCCAGCAGTCTCCGGACATCGTCCTTAGACGAGCAGTACTTC,CASSLRTSSLDEQYF
TRBJ2-1,NA,TRBD2,TRBV14,TGTGCCAGCAGCCAAGATCATGGGGGGGGATACAATGAGCAGTTCTTC,CASSQDHGGGYNEQFF
TRBJ2-7,NA,NA,TRBV6-5,TGTGCCAGCAGGAGCCGCCTTATGACAGAGCAGTACTTC,CASRSRLMTEQYF
TRBJ2-5,NA,NA,TRBV2,TGTGCCAGCAGTTGGACTCTACAAGAGACCCAGTACTTC,CASSWTLQETQYF
TRBJ1-6,NA,NA,TRBV19,TGTGCCAGTGCAGCGGACGATTACTCCTATAATTCACCCCTCCACTTT,CASAADDYSYNSPLHF
TRBJ2-2,NA,TRBD1,TRBV7-9,TGTGCCAGCAGCTTAGGGGACAGGGCCGGGGAGCTGTTTTTT,CASSLGDRAGELFF
TRBJ1-2,NA,TRBD1,TRBV7-2,TGTGCCAGCAGCCCAACGGGACAGGGGGGAAGCTACACCTTC,CASSPTGQGGSYTF
TRBJ2-1,NA,NA,TRBV12-5,TGTGCTAGTGGTTCGCGTGGTAGCGGCGGCTACAATGAGCAGTTCTTC,CASGSRGSGGYNEQFF
TRBJ2-5,NA,NA,TRBV19,TGTGCCAGTAGTATAGCTGTATGGGGAGGACAAGAGACCCAGTACTTC,CASSIAVWGGQETQYF
TRBJ2-7,NA,TRBD1,TRBV6-5,TGTGCCAGCAGTTATAGGGGACAGGGGGCCTACGAGCAGTACTTC,CASSYRGQGAYEQYF
TRBJ2-1,once,TRBD1,TRBV2,TGTGCCAGCAGGAGGGGAGGGACAGGGCGAAGTAATGAGCAGTTCTTC,CASRRGGTGRSNEQFF
TRBJ2-7,NA,NA,TRBV4-2,TGTGCCAGCAGCCAAGAATACCGCGGGACTGACTCTTACGAGCAGTACTTC,CASSQEYRGTDSYEQYF
TRBJ2-1,NA,TRBD2,TRBV30,TGTGCCTGGAGTGTACATAAAGCGGGACTAGCGGGAGCCAAGGGCTCCTACAATGAGCAGTTCTTC,CAWSVHKAGLAGAKGSYNEQFF
TRBJ2-1,NA,TRBD2,TRBV6-6,TGTGCCAGCAGTCCCGGGAGGGCCTTAAGTGAGCAGTTCTTC,CASSPGRALSEQFF
TRBJ2-3,NA,TRBD2,TRBV7-9,TGTGCCAGCAGGGCCACCGGGAGGCAGTCAGATACGCAGTATTTT,CASRATGRQSDTQYF
TRBJ1-2,NA,TRBD1,TRBV4-3,TGCGCCAGCAGCCAAGTGGGGACAGGGGGCGCGAACACCTTC,CASSQVGTGGANTF
TRBJ2-2,NA,TRBD1,TRBV10-1,TGCGCCAGCAGTCCGTCCGGACAGGGGACCGGGGAGCTGTTTTTT,CASSPSGQGTGELFF
TRBJ1-1,once,TRBD1,TRBV19,TGTGCCAGTAGTACGCGACAGGGTTTTAGGACTGAAGCTTTCTTT,CASSTRQGFRTEAFF
TRBJ2-7,NA,NA,TRBV29-1,TGCAGCGCAGGTCTGGCGGCCTACGAGCAGTACTTC,CSAGLAAYEQYF
TRBJ2-7,NA,NA,TRBV5-1,TGCGCCAGCAGCTCGATGTCTTCAGGGGCCTCCTACGAGCAGTACTTC,CASSSMSSGASYEQYF
TRBJ2-5,once,TRBD2,TRBV27,TGTGCCAGCAGTACGGGACTAGCGGGAGGGTGGGAGGAGACCCAGTACTTC,CASSTGLAGGWEETQYF
TRBJ2-7,NA,TRBD1,TRBV7-9,TGTGCCAGCAGCTTACCTGGACAGGGAAGCGAGCAGTACTTC,CASSLPGQGSEQYF
TRBJ2-7,NA,TRBD1,TRBV7-9,TGTGCCAGCAGCTTCCCCCCGGGGACAGGGGTCTACGAGCAGTACTTC,CASSFPPGTGVYEQYF
TRBJ2-1,NA,TRBD1,TRBV19,TGTGCCAGTAGCGTCCCGGGACAGGGGGGAAAGTTCTTC,CASSVPGQGGKFF
TRBJ2-5,NA,NA,TRBV7-6,TGTGCCAGCAGCCTCCAAGAGACCCAGTACTTC,CASSLQETQYF
TRBJ1-4,NA,TRBD1,TRBV6-1,TGTGCCAGCAGTGAAGCTACAGGGGAGGCTAGACTGTTTTTT,CASSEATGEARLFF